This T cell receptor beta chain comes out of a study of blood T cell repertoires in COVID-19. Background on the study: Samples came from the United States, Italy and Spain, spanning acute and convalescent COVID-19. T cells, B-cell-depleted T cells, or PBMCs supplied cDNA or gDNA.

Original analysis: By means of reference gene primer amplification, nucleated cell counts were estimated. Libraries were prepared by immunoSEQ multiplex PCR; TCRdb keeps only in-frame clonotypes and omits some of them. The V and J calls and clone size were taken over from that table, and D and trimming were inferred from the DNA. This repertoire shows 250,000 to 300,000 clones, 80% to 90% found once; its top ten account for 5.7%. Sequencing was performed on peripheral blood. The receptor was derived from a man at least 80 years old with acute or convalescent COVID-19.

CDR3 sequence reads: CASSFAGPRDEKLFF. CDR3 nucleotides: TGTGCCAGCAGTTTTGCTGGACCGAGGGATGAAAAACTGTTTTTT. The chain uses TRBV28 and TRBJ1-4; D is unresolved. The CDR3 has 15 amino acids. Germline loops: CDR1 MDHEN, CDR2 SYDVKM. V dropped 3 bases and J dropped 6 bases, with 14 bases sitting between them.